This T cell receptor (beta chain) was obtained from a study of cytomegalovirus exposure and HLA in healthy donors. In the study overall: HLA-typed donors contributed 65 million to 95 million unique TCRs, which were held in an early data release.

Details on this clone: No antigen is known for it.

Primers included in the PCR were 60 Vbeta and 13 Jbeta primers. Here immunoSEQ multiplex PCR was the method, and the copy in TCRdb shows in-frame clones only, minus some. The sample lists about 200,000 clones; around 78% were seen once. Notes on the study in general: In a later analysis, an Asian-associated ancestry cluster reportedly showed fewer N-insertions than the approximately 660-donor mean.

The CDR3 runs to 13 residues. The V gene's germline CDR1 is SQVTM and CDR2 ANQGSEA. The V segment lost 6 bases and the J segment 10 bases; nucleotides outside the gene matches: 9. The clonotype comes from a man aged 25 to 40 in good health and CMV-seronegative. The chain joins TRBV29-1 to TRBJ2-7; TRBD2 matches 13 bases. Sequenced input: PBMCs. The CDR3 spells CSVGLAGVPHQYF. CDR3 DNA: TGCAGCGTCGGACTAGCGGGAGTCCCCCATCAGTACTTC.